This T cell receptor (beta chain) was captured in a study of blood T cell repertoires in COVID-19 (TCRdb year 2020). In terms of the full investigation: Samples from collaborators originated in the United States, Italy and Spain and spanned both the acute and convalescent phases of COVID-19. The prospective study material was composed of cDNA or gDNA derived from T cells, B-cell-depleted T cells, or PBMCs. Deeply sampled blood TCRbeta repertoires from subjects exposed to, actively infected with, or recovered from COVID-19 were included in the dataset. A freely available public database, intended as a resource for researchers studying the immune response to SARS-CoV-2, is where the repertoires were released. The samples were drawn from the first 160 participants of the ongoing ImmuneRACE study and from 1,254 subjects provided by 6 global collaborators. Sample metadata almost always included a de-identified subject ID, COVID-19 status, age in years and sex. Where available, HLA class I and class II types were taken from metadata supplied by the sample provider and were not determined by assay-based typing. Study-wide conclusions, independent of this receptor: The amount of clinical and demographic metadata varied by source and participant and was provided uncurated.

This clone has only one observation. It lacks a known antigen. There are no base qualities to consult, and no much larger clone falls within one base. One collaborating source in Seattle enrolled patients during active infection and followed them longitudinally through the course of disease. The collaborating institutions used their own protocols to collect whole blood in K2EDTA tubes. Collaborator samples were shipped for TCRbeta analysis as frozen whole blood, isolated PBMCs, or DNA extracted from either sample type. According to the germline V gene, CDR1 reads MNHEY and CDR2 reads SVGEGT. Trimming removed 6 bases from V and 9 bases from J; the gene matches leave 10 bases unexplained. Counted from cysteine to phenylalanine, this CDR3 has 13 amino acids. Of all the DNA, just the CDR3 is kept, 39 bases in frame from base 1. TCRbeta CDR3 regions were amplified from genomic DNA using the immunoSEQ Assay, a bias-controlled multiplex PCR. The published analysis was carried out like this. The number of nucleated cells in each sample was estimated by amplification of reference gene primers within the assay. To quantify the absolute abundance of each unique TCRbeta CDR3 rearrangement, sequence reads were collapsed and filtered. Productive Simpson clonality was computed per sample as the square root of Simpson's diversity index over productive rearrangements. The clones in this table, taken by TCRdb from immuneACCESS, are in-frame only. Not every clone is retained; where verified, under half of the shortfall comes from an unresolved V gene, and the cause of the rest is unknown. D and trimming come from the DNA, and the V and J calls and clone size come from that table. Present in this sample are about 170,000 clones, less than 90% of which were seen just once. The ten largest make up about 14% of the sample.

The material sequenced was peripheral blood. The TCR comes from an older woman with COVID-19, enrolled during active disease. Recombination linked TRBV6-2 or TRBV6-3 to TRBJ2-5; 7 junctional bases match TRBD2. The DNA sequence reads TGTGCCAGCAGCTTGGTCCCGGGGGGTGCCCAGTACTTC. The resulting protein is CASSLVPGGAQYF.